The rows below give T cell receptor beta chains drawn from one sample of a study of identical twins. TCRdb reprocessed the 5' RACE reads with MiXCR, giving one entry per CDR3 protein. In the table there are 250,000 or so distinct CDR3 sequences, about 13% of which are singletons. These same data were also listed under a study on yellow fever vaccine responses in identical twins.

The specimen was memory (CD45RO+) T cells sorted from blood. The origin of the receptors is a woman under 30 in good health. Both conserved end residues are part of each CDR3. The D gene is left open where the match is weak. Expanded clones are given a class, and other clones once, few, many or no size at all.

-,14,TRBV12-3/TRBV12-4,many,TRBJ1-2,CASSLASVGYGYTF,TGTGCCAGCAGTTTAGCGTCAGTGGGGTATGGCTACACCTTC
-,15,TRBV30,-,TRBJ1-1,CAWSISTGRNTEAFF,TGTGCCTGGAGTATCTCGACAGGACGTAACACTGAAGCTTTCTTT
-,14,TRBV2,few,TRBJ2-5,CASSEPGLSETQYF,TGTGCCAGCAGTGAACCAGGGTTGAGCGAGACCCAGTACTTC
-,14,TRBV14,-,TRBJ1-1,CASSQDILVNEAFF,TGTGCCAGCAGCCAAGACATTTTGGTAAATGAAGCTTTCTTT
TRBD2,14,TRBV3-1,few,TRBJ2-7,CASSSTSGSLEQYF,TGTGCCAGCAGCTCAACTAGCGGGAGTCTCGAGCAGTACTTC
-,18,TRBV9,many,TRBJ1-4,CASSVGRQTTATNEKLFF,TGTGCCAGCAGCGTAGGGAGGCAGACAACCGCAACTAATGAAAAACTGTTTTTT
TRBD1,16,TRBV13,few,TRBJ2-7,CASSQTRGLKSYEQYF,TGTGCCAGCAGCCAAACCAGGGGGCTAAAATCCTACGAGCAGTACTTC
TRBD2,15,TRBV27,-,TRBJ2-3,CASKGLAVEEDTQYF,TGTGCCAGCAAAGGACTAGCGGTGGAAGAAGATACGCAGTATTTT
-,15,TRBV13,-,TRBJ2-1,CASSLGPFNYNEQFF,TGTGCCAGCAGCTTAGGTCCATTTAACTACAATGAGCAGTTCTTC
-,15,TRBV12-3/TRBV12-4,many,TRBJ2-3,CASSPQGQATDTQYF,TGTGCCAGCAGTCCACAGGGACAAGCGACAGATACGCAGTATTTT
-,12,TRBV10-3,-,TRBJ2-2,CAISENTGELFF,TGTGCCATCAGTGAGAACACCGGGGAGCTGTTTTTT
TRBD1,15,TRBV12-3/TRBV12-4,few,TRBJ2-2,CASGLGQGNTGELFF,TGTGCCAGCGGCCTAGGACAGGGGAACACCGGGGAGCTGTTTTTT
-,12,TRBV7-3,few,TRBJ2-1,CASSSGPNEQFF,TGTGCCAGCAGCTCCGGACCAAATGAGCAGTTCTTC
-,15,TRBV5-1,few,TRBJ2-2,CASSLDSLNTGELFF,TGCGCCAGCAGCTTGGACAGCCTAAACACCGGGGAGCTGTTTTTT
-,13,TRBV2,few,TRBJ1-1,CASSIAMNTEAFF,TGTGCCAGCAGTATAGCCATGAACACTGAAGCTTTCTTT
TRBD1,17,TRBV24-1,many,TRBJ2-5,CATSGSHRGAYQETQYF,TGTGCCACCAGTGGTTCACACAGGGGGGCGTACCAAGAGACCCAGTACTTC
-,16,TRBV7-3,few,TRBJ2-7,CASSLTRPEEGNEQYF,TGTGCCAGCAGCTTAACCCGACCGGAGGAGGGGAACGAGCAGTACTTC
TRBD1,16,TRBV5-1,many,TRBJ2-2,CASSKIRTGGTGELFF,TGCGCCAGCAGCAAAATACGGACAGGGGGCACCGGGGAGCTGTTTTTT
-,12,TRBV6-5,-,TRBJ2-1,CASSSSNNEQFF,TGTGCCAGCAGCTCTTCGAACAATGAGCAGTTCTTC
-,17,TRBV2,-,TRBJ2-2,CASSEGPGRRGTGELFF,TGTGCCAGCAGTGAAGGCCCAGGGAGGAGGGGCACCGGGGAGCTGTTTTTT
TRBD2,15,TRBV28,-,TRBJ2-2,CASSLSGRNTGELFF,TGTGCCAGCAGTTTGAGCGGGAGAAACACCGGGGAGCTGTTTTTT
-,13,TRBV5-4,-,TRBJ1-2,CASSLGAQDGYTF,TGTGCCAGCAGCTTGGGGGCGCAGGATGGCTACACCTTC
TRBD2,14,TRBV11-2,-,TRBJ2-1,CASSAGLAGVEQFF,TGTGCCAGCAGCGCGGGACTAGCGGGGGTGGAGCAGTTCTTC
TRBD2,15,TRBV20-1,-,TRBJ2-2,CSASRLAGDTGELFF,TGCAGTGCTAGTCGGCTAGCGGGAGACACCGGGGAGCTGTTTTTT
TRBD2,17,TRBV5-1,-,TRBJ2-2,CASSYGRRPVNTGELFF,TGCGCCAGCAGCTACGGGAGGAGGCCCGTCAACACCGGGGAGCTGTTTTTT
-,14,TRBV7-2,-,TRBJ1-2,CASSLEGAMGGYTF,TGTGCCAGCAGCTTAGAAGGGGCGATGGGTGGCTACACCTTC
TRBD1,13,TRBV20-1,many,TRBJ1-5,CSARDSPNQPQHF,TGCAGTGCTCGGGACAGCCCCAATCAGCCCCAGCATTTT
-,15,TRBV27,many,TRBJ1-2,CASHVGGGRNYGYTF,TGTGCCAGCCACGTTGGGGGAGGGCGTAACTATGGCTACACCTTC
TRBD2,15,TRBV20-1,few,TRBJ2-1,CSASPLLAVMSEQFF,TGCAGTGCTAGTCCCCTACTAGCGGTAATGAGTGAGCAGTTCTTC
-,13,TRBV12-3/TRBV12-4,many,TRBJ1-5,CASSLGENQPQHF,TGTGCCAGCAGTTTAGGAGAGAATCAGCCCCAGCATTTT
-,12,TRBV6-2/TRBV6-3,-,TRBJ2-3,CAVQGAEYTQYF,TGTGCCGTTCAGGGCGCTGAATATACGCAGTATTTT
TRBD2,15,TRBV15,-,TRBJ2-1,CATSRGREGYNEQFF,TGTGCCACCAGCAGAGGACGGGAGGGTTACAATGAGCAGTTCTTC
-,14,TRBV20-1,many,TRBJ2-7,CSARDQAGLYEQYF,TGCAGTGCTAGAGATCAAGCAGGGCTGTACGAGCAGTACTTC
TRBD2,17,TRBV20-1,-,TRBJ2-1,CSARKKGTSGGAHEQFF,TGCAGTGCTAGGAAGAAAGGGACTAGCGGGGGGGCACATGAGCAGTTCTTC
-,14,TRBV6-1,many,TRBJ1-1,CASSEAGELAEAFF,TGTGCCAGCAGTGAAGCAGGGGAGCTCGCTGAAGCTTTCTTT
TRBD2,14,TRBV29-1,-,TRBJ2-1,CSVGLASSYNEQFF,TGCAGCGTGGGACTAGCGAGCTCCTACAATGAGCAGTTCTTC
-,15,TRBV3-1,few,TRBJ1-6,CASSPPGMWDSPLHF,TGTGCCAGCAGCCCACCGGGTATGTGGGATTCACCCCTCCACTTT
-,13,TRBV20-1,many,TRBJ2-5,CSAIGGNQETQYF,TGCAGTGCCATCGGCGGGAACCAAGAGACCCAGTACTTC
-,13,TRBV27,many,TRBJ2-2,CASSFWPTGELFF,TGTGCCAGCAGTTTTTGGCCCACCGGGGAGCTGTTTTTT
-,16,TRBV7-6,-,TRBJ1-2,CASSAIRGIRNYGYTF,TGTGCCAGCAGCGCGATCAGGGGAATACGGAACTATGGCTACACCTTC
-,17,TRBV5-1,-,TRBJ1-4,CASSLGGAGTVNEKLFF,TGCGCCAGCAGCTTGGGAGGTGCGGGGACGGTAAATGAAAAACTGTTTTTT
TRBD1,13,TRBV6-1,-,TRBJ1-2,CASRSQGPRGYTF,TGTGCCAGCAGATCACAGGGGCCGAGGGGCTACACCTTC
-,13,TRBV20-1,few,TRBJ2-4,CSASRAPKNIQYF,TGCAGTGCTAGCAGGGCGCCCAAAAACATTCAGTACTTC
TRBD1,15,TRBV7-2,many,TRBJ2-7,CASSFTTGESYEQYF,TGTGCCAGCAGCTTCACGACAGGGGAAAGTTACGAGCAGTACTTC
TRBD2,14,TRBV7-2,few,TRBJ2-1,CASRLAGVRNEQFF,TGTGCCAGCCGACTAGCGGGAGTTAGGAATGAGCAGTTCTTC